Included here is one TCR beta chain sequence, with context. Its binding antigen is unknown. Base qualities were left out, and no much larger clone turns up one base away. This entry comes from a study of T cells in tuberculosis (dated 2018 in TCRdb). A note on the overall study: To characterize T cells specific for the mycobacterial lipid antigen glucose monomycolate (GMM), the study used CD1B tetramers together with high-throughput TCR immunosequencing. PBMC from active tuberculosis patients were archived either before standard anti-tuberculosis treatment began or within 7 days of its start. With 9 to 11 people per group, a South African clinical cohort compared IGRA-negative adolescents, IGRA-positive adolescents with latent tuberculosis, and adults with active tuberculosis. The paper's findings and limits, for the study overall: With the diverse GMM-specific repertoire as input, a classifier achieved 80% to 90% accuracy (AUROC around 0.93), whereas GEM motif frequencies as input gave roughly 70% accuracy. Clinical samples were chosen by availability of cryopreserved specimens, and active tuberculosis cases were adults while controls were adolescents. Smaller NN-distances were partly driven by shorter CDR3-alpha lengths in active tuberculosis patients, and statistical significance was not reached for the TCR-beta difference. Smaller mean NN-distances to GMM-specific TCRs were observed in active tuberculosis TCR-alpha repertoires than in IGRA-negative controls, suggesting clonal expansion of GMM-specific TCRs.

The immunoSEQ multiplex PCR assay was used to generate TCR libraries, with TCR-beta and/or TCR-alpha/delta assays applied to each sample. Amplified TCR libraries were sequenced on the Illumina high-throughput platform. In the original analysis: Clustering and dimensionality reduction were performed using pairwise TCRdist distances among GMM-specific receptors from ex vivo sorted or in vitro expanded T cells. Each clinical repertoire was assigned a mean NN-distance score, defined as the average TCRdist to the nearest 10% of tetramer-positive reference sequences. To compute GEM TCR motif frequency, the fraction of unique TCRs matching known GEM sequences by V/J usage and CDR3 length was calculated. Active tuberculosis was classified by linear discriminant analysis with leave-one-out cross-validation, implemented in scikit-learn. TCRdb mirrors the immuneACCESS table, restricted to in-frame sequences. Some clones are absent from its copies; in checked studies, under half trace to an unresolved V gene, and the reason for the others is unknown. That table is the source of V, J and clone size, and D and trimming were worked out from the DNA. Recorded for this sample are some 49,000 clones; nearly 95% of them occurred a single time. Approximately 1.5% of the sample is in the top ten clones.

Sample time point, as interpreted from the label and publication: new active TB diagnosis, blood taken before or within 7 days of starting treatment. Patients with active tuberculosis were defined as newly diagnosed, HIV-seronegative South African adults aged 18 years or older. Confirmation of active tuberculosis was obtained by positive sputum smear microscopy and/or positive M. tuberculosis culture. Immunosequencing was performed on unsorted cryopreserved PBMC and covered roughly 100,000 T cells per clinical donor on average. V drops 3 bases and J drops 5 bases, leaving 16 bases in between. Sequences LNHDA (CDR1) and SQIVND (CDR2) are obtained from the germline V gene (reference sequence). The CDR3 goes from the cysteine to the phenylalanine over 15 residues. Of the read, only the CDR3 DNA is kept; its 45 bases are in frame from base 1.

The chain was built from TRBV19 and TRBJ1-2; the D region possibly corresponds to TRBD1 (5 bases align). Material: PBMCs, obtained at tuberculosis diagnosis. This TCR was recovered from an adult with tuberculosis. For the CDR3, the sequence is CASSIARMGGYGYTF. The DNA sequence is TGTGCCAGTAGTATTGCCCGAATGGGGGGTTATGGCTACACCTTC.